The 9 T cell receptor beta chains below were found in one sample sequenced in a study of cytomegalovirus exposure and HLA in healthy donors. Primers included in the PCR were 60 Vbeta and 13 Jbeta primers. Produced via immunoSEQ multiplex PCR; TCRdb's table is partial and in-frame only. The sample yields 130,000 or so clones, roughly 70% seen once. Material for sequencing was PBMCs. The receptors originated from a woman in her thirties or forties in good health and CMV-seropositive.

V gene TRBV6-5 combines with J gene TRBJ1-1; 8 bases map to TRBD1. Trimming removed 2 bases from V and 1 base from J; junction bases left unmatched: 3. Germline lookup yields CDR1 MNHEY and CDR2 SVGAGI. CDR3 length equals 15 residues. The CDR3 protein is CASSYDRGENTEAFF. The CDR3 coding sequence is TGTGCCAGCAGTTACGACAGGGGAGAGAACACTGAAGCTTTCTTT.

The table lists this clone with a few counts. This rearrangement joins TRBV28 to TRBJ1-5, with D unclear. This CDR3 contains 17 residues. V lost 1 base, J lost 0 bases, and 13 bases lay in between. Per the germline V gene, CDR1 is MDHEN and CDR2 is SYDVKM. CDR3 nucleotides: TGTGCCAGCAGTTTATATGCCGCGTTAGATAGCAATCAGCCCCAGCATTTT. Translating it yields CASSLYAALDSNQPQHF.

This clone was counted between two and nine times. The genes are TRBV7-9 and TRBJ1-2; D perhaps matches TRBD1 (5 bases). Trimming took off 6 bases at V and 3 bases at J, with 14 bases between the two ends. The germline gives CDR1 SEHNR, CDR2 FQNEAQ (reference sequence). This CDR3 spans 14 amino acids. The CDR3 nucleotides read TGTGCCAGCAGTCTCCTCGGGGGGGACTATGGCTACACCTTC. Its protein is CASSLLGGDYGYTF. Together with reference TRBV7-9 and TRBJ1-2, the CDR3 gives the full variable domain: DTGVSQNPRHKITKRGQNVTFRCDPISEHNRLYWYRQTLGQGPEFLTYFQNEAQLEKSRLLSDRFSAERPKGSFSTLEIQRTEQGDSAMYLCASSLLGGDYGYTFGSGTRLTVV.

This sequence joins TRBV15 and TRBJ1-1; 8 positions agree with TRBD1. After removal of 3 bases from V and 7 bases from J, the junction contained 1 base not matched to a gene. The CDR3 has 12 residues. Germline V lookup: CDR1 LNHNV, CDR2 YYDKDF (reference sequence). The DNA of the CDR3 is TGTGCCACCAGCAGGGACAGGGTTGAAGCTTTCTTT. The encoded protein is CATSRDRVEAFF.

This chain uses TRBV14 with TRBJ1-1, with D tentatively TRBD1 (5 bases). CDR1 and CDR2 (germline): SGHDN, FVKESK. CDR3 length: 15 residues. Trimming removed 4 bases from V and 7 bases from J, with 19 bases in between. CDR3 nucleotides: TGTGCCAGCAGCCCTGCCGCCGCGACAGCAGGTGAAGCTTTCTTT. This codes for CASSPAAATAGEAFF. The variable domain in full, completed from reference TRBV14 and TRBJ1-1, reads EAGVTQFPSHSVIEKGQTVTLRCDPISGHDNLYWYRRVMGKEIKFLLHFVKESKQDESGMPNNRFLAERTGGTYSTLKVQPAELEDSGVYFCASSPAAATAGEAFFGQGTRLTVV.

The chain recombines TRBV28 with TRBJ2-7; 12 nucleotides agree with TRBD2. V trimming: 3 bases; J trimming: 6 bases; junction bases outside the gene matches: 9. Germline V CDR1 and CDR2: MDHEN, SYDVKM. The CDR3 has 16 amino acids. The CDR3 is CASSFSRLAGAGEQYF. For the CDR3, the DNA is TGTGCCAGCAGTTTCAGTAGACTAGCGGGAGCGGGCGAGCAGTACTTC.

The CDR3 sequence is CASSYGTSGEETQYF. The CDR3 bases are TGTGCCAGCAGTTACGGGACTAGCGGGGAAGAGACCCAGTACTTC. The rearrangement links TRBV6-6 to TRBJ2-5; the match to TRBD2 covers 13 bases. The V and J ends lost 2 bases and 3 bases, in that order; junction bases with no gene match: 0. The CDR3 consists of 15 residues. Germline CDR1 reads MNHNY; CDR2 reads SVGAGI (reference sequence).

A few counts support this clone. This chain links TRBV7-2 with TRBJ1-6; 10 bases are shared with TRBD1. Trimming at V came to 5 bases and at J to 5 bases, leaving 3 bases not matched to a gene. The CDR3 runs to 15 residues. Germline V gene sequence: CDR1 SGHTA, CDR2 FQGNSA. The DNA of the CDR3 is TGTGCCAGCAGCCGCGGGACAGGGGATAATTCACCCCTCCACTTT. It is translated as CASSRGTGDNSPLHF.

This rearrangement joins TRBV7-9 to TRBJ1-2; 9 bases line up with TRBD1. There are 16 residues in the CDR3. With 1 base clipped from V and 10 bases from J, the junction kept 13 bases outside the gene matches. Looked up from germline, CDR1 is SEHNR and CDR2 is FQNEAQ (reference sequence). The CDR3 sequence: CASSLEWFGTGYDYTF. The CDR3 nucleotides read TGTGCCAGCAGCTTAGAATGGTTCGGGACAGGGTACGACTACACCTTC.